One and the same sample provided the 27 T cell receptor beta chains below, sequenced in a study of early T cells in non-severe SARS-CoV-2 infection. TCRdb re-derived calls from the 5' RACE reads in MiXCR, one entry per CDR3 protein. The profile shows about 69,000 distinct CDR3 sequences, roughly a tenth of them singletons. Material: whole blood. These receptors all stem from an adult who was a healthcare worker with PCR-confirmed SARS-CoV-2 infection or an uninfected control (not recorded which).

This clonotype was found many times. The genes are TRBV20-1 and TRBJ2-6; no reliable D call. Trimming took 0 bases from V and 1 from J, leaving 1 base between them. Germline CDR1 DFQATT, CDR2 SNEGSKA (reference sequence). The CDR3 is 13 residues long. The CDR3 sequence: CSARESGANVLTF. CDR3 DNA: TGCAGTGCTAGAGAGTCTGGGGCCAACGTCCTGACTTTC.

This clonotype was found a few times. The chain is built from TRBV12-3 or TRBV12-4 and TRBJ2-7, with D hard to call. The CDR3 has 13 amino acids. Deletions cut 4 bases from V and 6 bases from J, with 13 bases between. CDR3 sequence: CASSSPPLAEQYF. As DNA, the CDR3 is TGTGCCAGCAGTTCCCCCCCCTTAGCCGAGCAGTACTTC.

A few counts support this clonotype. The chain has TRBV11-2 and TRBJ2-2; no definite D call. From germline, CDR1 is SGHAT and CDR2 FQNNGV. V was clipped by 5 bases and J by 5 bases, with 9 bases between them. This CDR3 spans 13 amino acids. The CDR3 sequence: CASSRGGTGELFF. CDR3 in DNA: TGTGCCAGCAGCCGCGGTGGGACCGGGGAGCTGTTTTTT.

The CDR3 coding sequence is TGCAGTGCTAGGAGGGGGGGACTCCATAATTCACCCCTCCACTTT. Protein sequence: CSARRGGLHNSPLHF. The genes are TRBV20-1 and TRBJ1-6; tentative D call: TRBD1 (6 bases). Trimming removed 3 bases from V and 5 bases from J, with 14 bases in between. The CDR3 extends over 15 amino acids. Per germline, CDR1 DFQATT and CDR2 SNEGSKA (reference sequence).

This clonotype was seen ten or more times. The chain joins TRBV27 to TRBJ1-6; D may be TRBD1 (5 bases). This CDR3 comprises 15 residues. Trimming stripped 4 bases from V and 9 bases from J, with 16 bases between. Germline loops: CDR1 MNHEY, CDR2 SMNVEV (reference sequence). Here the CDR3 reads CASSWGTEKGSPLHF. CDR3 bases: TGTGCCAGCAGTTGGGGGACCGAGAAAGGTTCACCCCTCCACTTT.

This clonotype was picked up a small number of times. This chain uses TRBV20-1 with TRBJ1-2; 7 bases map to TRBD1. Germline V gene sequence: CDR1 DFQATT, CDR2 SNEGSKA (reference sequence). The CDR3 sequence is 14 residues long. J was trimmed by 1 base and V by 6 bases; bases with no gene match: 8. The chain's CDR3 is CSATGRDYNYGYTF. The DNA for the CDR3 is TGCAGTGCGACAGGGAGGGACTATAACTATGGCTACACCTTC.

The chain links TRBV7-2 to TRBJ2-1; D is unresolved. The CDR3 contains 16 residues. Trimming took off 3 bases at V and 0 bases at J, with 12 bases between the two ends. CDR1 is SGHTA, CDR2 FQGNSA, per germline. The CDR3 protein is CASSLIGGSSYNEQFF. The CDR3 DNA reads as TGTGCCAGCAGCTTGATCGGCGGAAGCTCCTACAATGAGCAGTTCTTC.

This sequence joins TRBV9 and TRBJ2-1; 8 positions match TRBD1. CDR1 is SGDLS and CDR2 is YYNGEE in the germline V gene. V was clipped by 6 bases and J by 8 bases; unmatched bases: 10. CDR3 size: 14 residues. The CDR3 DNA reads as TGTGCCAGCAACTCACAGGGGGTCTGGGATGAGCAGTTCTTC. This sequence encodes CASNSQGVWDEQFF.

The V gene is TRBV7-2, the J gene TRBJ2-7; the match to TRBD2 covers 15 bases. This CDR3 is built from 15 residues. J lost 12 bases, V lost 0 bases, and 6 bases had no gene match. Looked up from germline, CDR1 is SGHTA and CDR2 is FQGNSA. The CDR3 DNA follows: TGTGCCAGCAGCTTAGCTGGGACTAGCGGGGGGCATCTGTACTTC. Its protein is CASSLAGTSGGHLYF. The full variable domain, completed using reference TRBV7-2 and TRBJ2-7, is GAGVSQSPSNKVTEKGKDVELRCDPISGHTALYWYRQSLGQGLEFLIYFQGNSAPDKSGLPSDRFSAERTGGSVSTLTIQRTQQEDSAVYLCASSLAGTSGGHLYFGPGTRLTVT.

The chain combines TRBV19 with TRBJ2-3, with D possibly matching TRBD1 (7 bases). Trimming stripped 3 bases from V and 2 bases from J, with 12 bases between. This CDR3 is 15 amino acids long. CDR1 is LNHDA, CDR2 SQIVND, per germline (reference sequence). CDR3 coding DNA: TGTGCCAGTAGTATTTGGAGGGGGCCCACAGATACGCAGTATTTT. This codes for CASSIWRGPTDTQYF. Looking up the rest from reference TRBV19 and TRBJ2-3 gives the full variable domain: DGGITQSPKYLFRKEGQNVTLSCEQNLNHDAMYWYRQDPGQGLRLIYYSQIVNDFQKGDIAEGYSVSREKKESFPLTVTSAQKNPTAFYLCASSIWRGPTDTQYFGPGTRLTVL.

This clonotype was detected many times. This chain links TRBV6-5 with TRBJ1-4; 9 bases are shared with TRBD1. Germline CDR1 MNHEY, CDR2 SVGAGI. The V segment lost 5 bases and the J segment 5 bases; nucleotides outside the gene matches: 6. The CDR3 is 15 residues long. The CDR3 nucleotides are TGTGCCAGCAGTGACGCCGGGACAGGGAATGAAAAACTGTTTTTT. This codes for CASSDAGTGNEKLFF.

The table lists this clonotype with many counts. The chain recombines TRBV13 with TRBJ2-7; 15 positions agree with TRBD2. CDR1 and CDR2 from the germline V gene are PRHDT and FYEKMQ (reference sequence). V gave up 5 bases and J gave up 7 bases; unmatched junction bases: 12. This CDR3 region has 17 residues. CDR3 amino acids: CASSLRTSGRALGEQYF. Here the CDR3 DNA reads TGTGCCAGCAGCCTACGGACTAGCGGGAGGGCCTTGGGGGAGCAGTACTTC.

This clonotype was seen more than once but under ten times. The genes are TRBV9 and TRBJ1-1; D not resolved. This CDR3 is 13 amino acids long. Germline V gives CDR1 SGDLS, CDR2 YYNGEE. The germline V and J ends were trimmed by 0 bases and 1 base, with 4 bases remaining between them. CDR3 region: CASSVEQNTEAFF. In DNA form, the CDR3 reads TGTGCCAGCAGCGTAGAGCAGAACACTGAAGCTTTCTTT. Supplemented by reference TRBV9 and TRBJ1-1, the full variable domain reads DSGVTQTPKHLITATGQRVTLRCSPRSGDLSVYWYQQSLDQGLQFLIQYYNGEERAKGNILERFSAQQFPDLHSELNLSSLELGDSALYFCASSVEQNTEAFFGQGTRLTVV.

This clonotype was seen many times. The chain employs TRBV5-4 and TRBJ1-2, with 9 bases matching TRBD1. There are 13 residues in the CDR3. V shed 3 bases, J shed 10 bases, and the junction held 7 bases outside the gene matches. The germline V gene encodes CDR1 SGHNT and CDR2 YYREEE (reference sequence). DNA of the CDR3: TGTGCCAGCAGCTCAGGACAGGGGCTGGACTACACCTTC. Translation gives CASSSGQGLDYTF.

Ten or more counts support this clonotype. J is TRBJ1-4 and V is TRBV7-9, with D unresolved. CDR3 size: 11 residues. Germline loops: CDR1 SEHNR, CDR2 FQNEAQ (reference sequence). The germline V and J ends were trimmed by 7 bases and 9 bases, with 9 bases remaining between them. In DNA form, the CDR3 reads TGTGCCAGCAACTCTGGGAAAAAACTGTTTTTT. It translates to CASNSGKKLFF. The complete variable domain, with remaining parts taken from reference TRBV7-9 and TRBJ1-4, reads DTGVSQNPRHKITKRGQNVTFRCDPISEHNRLYWYRQTLGQGPEFLTYFQNEAQLEKSRLLSDRFSAERPKGSFSTLEIQRTEQGDSAMYLCASNSGKKLFFGSGTQLSVL.

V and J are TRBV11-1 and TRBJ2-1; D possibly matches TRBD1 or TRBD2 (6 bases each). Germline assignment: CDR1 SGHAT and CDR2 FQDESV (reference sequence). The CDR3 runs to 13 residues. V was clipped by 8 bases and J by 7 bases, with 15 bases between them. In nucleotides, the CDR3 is TGTGCCAGCCTCCGGGGGCCAGGGAATGAGCAGTTCTTC. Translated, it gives CASLRGPGNEQFF.

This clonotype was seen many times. Written as DNA, the CDR3 is TGCAGCGTTCGGCCGGGAGAAGGAGTACGAGGGGAGCTGTTTTTT. Encoded protein: CSVRPGEGVRGELFF. The rearrangement joins TRBV29-1 to TRBJ2-2; weak D call: TRBD2 (6 bases). Germline V CDR1 and CDR2: SQVTM, ANQGSEA. This CDR3 is 15 amino acids long. The V and J ends lost 5 bases and 8 bases respectively, with 21 bases between them.

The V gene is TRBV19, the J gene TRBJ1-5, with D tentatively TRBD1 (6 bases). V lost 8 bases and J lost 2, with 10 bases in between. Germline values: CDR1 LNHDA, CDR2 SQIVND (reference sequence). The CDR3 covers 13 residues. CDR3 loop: CASQGIGNQPQHF. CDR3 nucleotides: TGTGCCAGTCAGGGGATTGGCAATCAGCCCCAGCATTTT.

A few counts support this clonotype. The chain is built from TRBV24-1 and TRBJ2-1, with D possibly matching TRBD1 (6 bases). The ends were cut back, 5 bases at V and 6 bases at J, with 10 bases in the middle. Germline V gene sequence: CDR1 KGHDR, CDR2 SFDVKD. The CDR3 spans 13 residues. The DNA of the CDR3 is TGTGCCACCAGTGTCAGGACAGTCAATGAGCAGTTCTTC. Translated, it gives CATSVRTVNEQFF.

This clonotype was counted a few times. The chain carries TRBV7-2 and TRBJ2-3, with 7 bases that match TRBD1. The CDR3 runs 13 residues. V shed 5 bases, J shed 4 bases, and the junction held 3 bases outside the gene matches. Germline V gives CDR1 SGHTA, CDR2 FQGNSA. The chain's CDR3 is CASSLQGADTQYF. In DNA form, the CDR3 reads TGTGCCAGCAGCCTGCAGGGGGCAGATACGCAGTATTTT.

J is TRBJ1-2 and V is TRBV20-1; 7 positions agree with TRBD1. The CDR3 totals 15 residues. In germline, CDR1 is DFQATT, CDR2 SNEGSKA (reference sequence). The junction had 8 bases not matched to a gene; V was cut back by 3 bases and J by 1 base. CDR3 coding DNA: TGCAGTGCTAGTGAGGGGGCAGGGAGTAACTATGGCTACACCTTC. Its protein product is CSASEGAGSNYGYTF.

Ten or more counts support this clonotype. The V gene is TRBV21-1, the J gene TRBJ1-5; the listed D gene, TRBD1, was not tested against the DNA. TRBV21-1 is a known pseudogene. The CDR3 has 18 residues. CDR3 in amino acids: CASSKFMTQDMGNQPQHF. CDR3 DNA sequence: TGTGCCAGCAGCAAATTTATGACACAGGACATGGGCAATCAGCCCCAGCATTTT.

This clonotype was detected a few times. CDR3 sequence reads: CAWRARGWGRSNTGELFF. The CDR3 DNA follows: TGTGCCTGGAGAGCGAGGGGCTGGGGACGATCGAACACCGGGGAGCTGTTTTTT. The chain is built from TRBV30 and TRBJ2-2; D may correspond to TRBD1 or TRBD2 (5 bases each). The V gene's germline CDR1 is GTSNPN and CDR2 SVGIG (reference sequence). This CDR3 is built from 18 residues. The V end lost 3 bases, the J end lost 0 bases, and 20 bases lay between the germline ends. Complete variable domain (other parts from reference TRBV30 and TRBJ2-2): SQTIHQWPATLVQPVGSPLSLECTVEGTSNPNLYWYRQAAGRGLQLLFYSVGIGQISSEVPQNLSASRPQDRQFILSSKKLLLSDSGFYLCAWRARGWGRSNTGELFFGEGSRLTVL.

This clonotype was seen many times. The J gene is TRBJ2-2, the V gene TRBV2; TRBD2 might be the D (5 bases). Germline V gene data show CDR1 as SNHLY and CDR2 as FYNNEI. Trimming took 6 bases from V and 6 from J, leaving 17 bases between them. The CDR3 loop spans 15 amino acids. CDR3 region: CASSLQGPRAGELFF. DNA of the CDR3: TGTGCCAGCAGCCTACAAGGACCGAGGGCCGGGGAGCTGTTTTTT.

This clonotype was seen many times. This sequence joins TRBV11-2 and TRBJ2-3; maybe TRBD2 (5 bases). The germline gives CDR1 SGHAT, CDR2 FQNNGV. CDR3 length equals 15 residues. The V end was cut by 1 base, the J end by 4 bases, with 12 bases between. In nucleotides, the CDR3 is TGTGCCAGCAGCTTAGTGGGAGAAGGCGCAGATACGCAGTATTTT. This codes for CASSLVGEGADTQYF.

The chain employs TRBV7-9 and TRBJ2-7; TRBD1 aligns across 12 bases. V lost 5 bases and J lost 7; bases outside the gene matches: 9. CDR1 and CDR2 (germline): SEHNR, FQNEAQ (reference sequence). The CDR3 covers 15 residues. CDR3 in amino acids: CASSQSGQGAQEQYF. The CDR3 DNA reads TGTGCCAGCAGCCAGTCGGGACAGGGGGCGCAAGAGCAGTACTTC.

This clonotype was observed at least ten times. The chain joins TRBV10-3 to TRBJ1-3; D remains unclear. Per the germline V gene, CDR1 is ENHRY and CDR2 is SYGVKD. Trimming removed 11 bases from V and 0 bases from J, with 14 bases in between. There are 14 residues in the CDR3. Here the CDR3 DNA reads TGTGCCGTTGGGTCTGACGGCTCTGGAAACACCATATATTTT. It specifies CAVGSDGSGNTIYF.